A single sample is the source of the 14 T cell receptor beta chains below, sequenced in a study of Ad26.COV2.S vaccination and SARS-CoV-2 variants. Regarding treatment: some 19 received Ad26.COV2.S at low or high dose, single or two shots; about 5 received placebo; per-sample allocation not given. The investigators took samples on day 63 after the first vaccine or placebo injection. The repertoire was sequenced with immunoSEQ multiplex PCR; TCRdb's copy has only in-frame clones and lacks some. The sample carries approximately 240,000 clones, over 75% recorded once. The material sequenced was peripheral blood, taken in a trial of Ad26.COV2.S vaccine versus placebo. These receptor sequences come from a person aged 18 to 59 who received the Ad26.COV2.S COVID-19 vaccine or a placebo.

This clone has just a few counts. The chain is built from TRBV5-6 and TRBJ2-7; weak D call: TRBD2 (5 bases). Looked up from germline, CDR1 is SGHDT and CDR2 is YYEEEE. The length of the CDR3 is 12 residues. V was shortened by 0 bases and J by 7 bases, with 8 bases between the two germline ends. CDR3 region: CASSLDPGEQYF. The CDR3 region has the DNA TGTGCCAGCAGCTTGGACCCGGGGGAGCAGTACTTC.

The chain uses TRBV10-3 and TRBJ2-7, with D unresolved. Germline V gene data show CDR1 as ENHRY and CDR2 as SYGVKD. The CDR3 sequence is 12 residues long. The V and J ends lost 10 bases and 3 bases respectively, with 13 bases between them. The CDR3 sequence is CATLSDNYEQYF. In DNA, the CDR3 is TGTGCCACCTTAAGCGACAACTACGAGCAGTACTTC.

The chain joins TRBV18 to TRBJ1-6; unclear D gene. This CDR3 comprises 12 residues. V lost 4 bases and J 7 bases, leaving 5 bases between the germline ends. Germline-derived CDR1 and CDR2 are KGHSH and LQKENI. The CDR3 sequence is CASSRPNSPLHF. The CDR3 DNA reads TGTGCCAGCTCACGGCCAAATTCACCCCTCCACTTT.

The chain uses TRBV28 and TRBJ1-5; weak D call: TRBD1 (5 bases). Trimming removed 5 bases at V and 6 bases at J, with 17 bases between. Looked up from germline, CDR1 is MDHEN and CDR2 is SYDVKM. The CDR3 runs 15 residues. CDR3 sequence: CASSPPTVLGQPQHF. In DNA, the CDR3 is TGTGCCAGCAGTCCACCGACAGTCTTGGGTCAGCCCCAGCATTTT.

This clone was recorded only once. CDR3 sequence reads: CASSYSGSRKTDTQYF. Here the CDR3 DNA reads TGTGCCAGCAGTTACTCTGGCTCCCGGAAGACAGATACGCAGTATTTT. The V and J genes are TRBV6-2 or TRBV6-3 and TRBJ2-3; D unresolved. The V end lost 0 bases, the J end lost 3 bases, and 13 bases lay between the germline ends. The CDR3 runs to 16 residues. In germline, CDR1 is MNHEY, CDR2 SVGEGT.

The chain carries TRBV19 and TRBJ1-4; maybe TRBD1 (6 bases). There are 14 residues in the CDR3. V was pared by 6 bases and J by 13 bases, with 21 bases between. Germline CDR1 LNHDA, CDR2 SQIVND (reference sequence). CDR3 bases: TGTGCCAGTAGGCCCCCGGGGGGCGAGACCAGACTGTTTTTT. The encoded protein is CASRPPGGETRLFF.

This clone was counted only a few times. CDR3 loop: CASGLRRGDTGELFF. As DNA, the CDR3 is TGCGCCAGCGGGTTGCGGAGGGGGGACACCGGGGAGCTGTTTTTT. The rearrangement links TRBV4-1 to TRBJ2-2, with D perhaps TRBD1 or TRBD2 (6 bases each). CDR1 and CDR2 (germline): MGHRA, YSYEKL. CDR3 length: 15 amino acids. Trimming took off 8 bases at V and 3 bases at J, with 16 bases between the two ends.

The chain recombines TRBV11-2 with TRBJ2-1; tentative D call: TRBD2 (6 bases). This CDR3 is built from 15 residues. Germline V gene data show CDR1 as SGHAT and CDR2 as FQNNGV. V lost 1 base, J lost 7 bases, and 14 bases lay in between. CDR3 residues: CASSLAGDPRNEQFF. In DNA, the CDR3 is TGTGCCAGCAGCTTAGCGGGGGACCCCCGGAATGAGCAGTTCTTC. Full variable domain (missing parts from reference TRBV11-2 and TRBJ2-1): EAGVAQSPRYKIIEKRQSVAFWCNPISGHATLYWYQQILGQGPKLLIQFQNNGVVDDSQLPKDRFSAERLKGVDSTLKIQPAKLEDSAVYLCASSLAGDPRNEQFFGPGTRLTVL.

The chain links TRBV25-1 to TRBJ2-1, with D perhaps being TRBD1 or TRBD2 (5 bases each). This CDR3 has 15 amino acids. Trimming shortened V by 7 bases and J by 5 bases, and 18 bases separated the two germline ends. The germline CDR1 and CDR2 sequences are MGHDK and SYGVNS. CDR3 loop: CASTPRGGVDNEQFF. Written as DNA, the CDR3 is TGTGCCAGCACTCCTCGTGGGGGTGTGGACAATGAGCAGTTCTTC.

The V gene is TRBV4-2, the J gene TRBJ2-7; D might be TRBD2 (5 bases). This CDR3 is built from 16 residues. Germline V lookup: CDR1 LGHNA, CDR2 YNFKEQ. The V and J ends lost 0 bases and 2 bases respectively, with 14 bases between them. CDR3 region: CASSQDQTPGTYEQYF. CDR3 coding DNA: TGTGCCAGCAGCCAAGATCAGACCCCGGGAACCTACGAGCAGTACTTC.

The V call is TRBV7-3, the J call TRBJ2-7, with 7 bases lining up with TRBD1. V gave up 0 bases and J gave up 5 bases; unmatched junction bases: 10. CDR1 is SGHTA and CDR2 is FQGTGA in the germline V gene. The CDR3 has 16 amino acids. The CDR3 reads CASSLTSGRGFDEQYF. In nucleotides, the CDR3 is TGTGCCAGCAGCTTAACTTCTGGCAGGGGGTTCGACGAGCAGTACTTC.

V gene TRBV24-1 combines with J gene TRBJ2-2; D is undetermined. Germline loops: CDR1 KGHDR, CDR2 SFDVKD. The CDR3 is made up of 15 amino acids. Trimming took 7 bases from V and 6 from J, leaving 17 bases between them. The CDR3 DNA is TGTGCCACCAGGGGCAGCCCAATTGGGCCCGGGGAGCTGTTTTTT. Translated, it gives CATRGSPIGPGELFF.

The chain employs TRBV5-4 and TRBJ1-4; TRBD1 matches at 7 bases. CDR1 is SGHNT and CDR2 is YYREEE in the germline V gene (reference sequence). The CDR3 runs 15 residues. The junction had 7 bases not matched to a gene; V was cut back by 4 bases and J by 4 bases. CDR3 in amino acids: CASSLRTGSNEKLFF. Written as DNA, the CDR3 is TGTGCCAGCAGCCTAAGGACAGGAAGTAATGAAAAACTGTTTTTT.

V and J are TRBV2 and TRBJ1-1; D is undetermined. Germline V CDR1 and CDR2: SNHLY, FYNNEI. V lost 2 bases and J lost 4, with 14 bases in between. The CDR3 is 15 residues long. CDR3 in amino acids: CASSEHRGLGTEAFF. The CDR3, as DNA: TGTGCCAGCAGTGAACACCGCGGGCTTGGCACTGAAGCTTTCTTT.